This T cell receptor beta chain stems from a study of cytomegalovirus exposure and HLA in healthy donors. On this clone itself: Its antigen remains unknown.

Vbeta (60) and Jbeta (13) primers were used in the PCR. Using immunoSEQ multiplex PCR, the repertoire was profiled, and TCRdb retains in-frame clones only, with some absent. The sample lists 150,000 to 200,000 clones; 80% were seen once. Healthy bone marrow donors made up the donor group. Study conclusions and caveats: In a later analysis, productive TCRs from donors in an Asian-associated ancestry cluster reportedly carried fewer N-insertions than the cohort mean.

V dropped 1 base and J dropped 3 bases, with 13 bases sitting between them. This CDR3 is 16 amino acids long. Germline lookup yields CDR1 MNHEY and CDR2 SMNVEV (reference sequence). Sequences were obtained from PBMCs. This chain uses TRBV27 with TRBJ1-5; D ambiguous. The receptor was isolated from a boy aged 10-17 years in good health and CMV-seronegative. CDR3 sequence: CASSLWGGGNNQPQHF. The CDR3 nucleotides are TGTGCCAGCAGTTTATGGGGAGGCGGGAACAATCAGCCCCAGCATTTT.